The 25 T cell receptor beta chains below come from one sample, sequenced in a study of blood T cell repertoires in COVID-19. Produced via immunoSEQ multiplex PCR; TCRdb's table is partial and in-frame only. Of 260,000 or so clones listed, around four fifths are singletons. What was sequenced was PBMCs or T cells enriched from blood (not recorded which). The source of these receptors is a middle-aged woman who had been exposed to COVID-19.

The chain uses TRBV29-1 and TRBJ1-1; perhaps TRBD1 as D (5 bases). Germline V lookup: CDR1 SQVTM, CDR2 ANQGSEA. With 6 bases removed from V and 7 bases from J, the gap between germline ends came to 12 bases. This CDR3 spans 11 amino acids. The CDR3: CSVPTGIEAFF. The CDR3 DNA is TGCAGCGTGCCAACAGGAATTGAAGCTTTCTTT.

V usage is TRBV4-1 and J usage is TRBJ1-5; perhaps TRBD1 as D (5 bases). This CDR3 has 15 amino acids. Trimming stripped 0 bases from V and 7 bases from J, with 13 bases between. Germline V lookup: CDR1 MGHRA, CDR2 YSYEKL. The CDR3 DNA reads as TGCGCCAGCAGCCAAGATGGGGCCCGAGGACAGCCCCAGCATTTT. It yields the protein CASSQDGARGQPQHF.

V gene TRBV18 combines with J gene TRBJ1-2; 7 positions match TRBD1. Germline trimming cut 5 bases from V and 8 bases from J; bases unmatched to any gene: 8. The CDR3 is 13 residues long. CDR1 is KGHSH, CDR2 LQKENI, per germline. This chain's CDR3 is CASSNSQGVGYTF. The CDR3 DNA is TGTGCCAGCTCAAACTCTCAGGGGGTAGGCTACACCTTC.

The chain combines TRBV28 with TRBJ1-1, with D possibly being TRBD1 (5 bases). The CDR3 sequence is 12 residues long. CDR1 is MDHEN, CDR2 SYDVKM, per germline. CDR3 sequence reads: CPLGGGNTEAFF. The CDR3 DNA sequence: TGTCCCCTCGGGGGGGGGAACACTGAAGCTTTCTTT.

This chain links TRBV3-1 (or the pseudogene TRBV3-2) with TRBJ2-5, with 12 bases fitting TRBD1. The CDR3 has 14 residues. Germline-derived CDR1 and CDR2 are LGHDT and YNNKEL (reference sequence). J lost 5 bases, V lost 8 bases, and 6 bases had no gene match. Written as DNA, the CDR3 is TGTGCCAGCTCCGGGACAGGGGGCGGGGAGACCCAGTACTTC. It codes for CASSGTGGGETQYF.

The genes are TRBV19 and TRBJ1-1; weak D call: TRBD1 (5 bases). Deletions cut 3 bases from V and 6 bases from J, with 17 bases between. This CDR3 spans 15 amino acids. Germline CDR1 is LNHDA and CDR2 is SQIVND (reference sequence). The CDR3 loop reads CASSIGQDRGAEAFF. The CDR3 DNA sequence: TGTGCCAGTAGTATTGGACAAGATAGGGGCGCTGAAGCTTTCTTT.

The J gene is TRBJ1-1, the V gene TRBV28; TRBD1 agrees at 10 bases. CDR3 length: 14 residues. The junction had 7 bases not matched to a gene; V was cut back by 7 bases and J by 5 bases. CDR1 MDHEN and CDR2 SYDVKM come from the germline V gene. CDR3: CASTRGTGDTEAFF. CDR3 coding DNA: TGTGCCAGCACCCGCGGGACAGGGGATACTGAAGCTTTCTTT.

The V call is TRBV19, the J call TRBJ1-1; D gene unclear. CDR1 and CDR2 from the germline V gene are LNHDA and SQIVND (reference sequence). The CDR3 runs 13 residues. V lost 4 bases, J lost 3 bases, and 9 bases lay in between. Here the CDR3 DNA reads TGTGCCAGTAGTAGTCAATCGGACACTGAAGCTTTCTTT. Its protein is CASSSQSDTEAFF.

V usage is TRBV5-5 and J usage is TRBJ2-4; 7 positions agree with TRBD1. V lost 2 bases and J lost 6; bases outside the gene matches: 5. This CDR3 contains 14 residues. Germline V lookup: CDR1 SGHKS, CDR2 YYEKEE (reference sequence). The CDR3 sequence: CASSFRQGVNIQYF. CDR3 bases: TGTGCCAGCAGCTTTAGGCAGGGGGTAAACATTCAGTACTTC.

This chain connects TRBV11-1 to TRBJ2-2; 7 bases are shared with TRBD2. Germline V gene data show CDR1 as SGHAT and CDR2 as FQDESV (reference sequence). The CDR3 loop spans 16 amino acids. V shed 6 bases and J 4 bases; nucleotides not matched to a gene: 11. DNA of the CDR3: TGTGCCAGCAGGGGGACTGATGCGGGGGTCACCGGGGAGCTGTTTTTT. Encoded protein: CASRGTDAGVTGELFF.

This chain joins TRBV11-2 and TRBJ1-6, with a tentative D call TRBD1 (5 bases). The CDR3 runs 16 residues. Trimming stripped 2 bases from V and 9 bases from J, with 17 bases between. Germline V gene sequence: CDR1 SGHAT, CDR2 FQNNGV. The chain's CDR3 is CASSLHTADNGSPLHF. The CDR3 DNA reads as TGTGCCAGCAGCTTACACACCGCGGACAACGGTTCACCCCTCCACTTT.

This sequence joins TRBV5-1 and TRBJ2-7; 11 nucleotides match TRBD2. With 0 bases clipped from V and 4 bases from J, the junction kept 6 bases outside the gene matches. CDR1 SGHRS and CDR2 YFSETQ come from the germline V gene. The CDR3 sequence is 16 residues long. CDR3 amino acids: CASSLGLTSGGYEQYF. The DNA for the CDR3 is TGCGCCAGCAGCTTGGGACTAACTAGCGGGGGTTACGAGCAGTACTTC.

In its sample, this clone was seen once. V is TRBV24-1 and J is TRBJ2-4, with TRBD2 matching 7 bases. Trimming at V came to 5 bases and at J to 0 bases, leaving 6 bases not matched to a gene. In germline, CDR1 is KGHDR, CDR2 SFDVKD. There are 16 residues in the CDR3. CDR3 nucleotides: TGTGCCACCAGTGCTCGGGGGACTAAAGCCAAAAACATTCAGTACTTC. This translates into CATSARGTKAKNIQYF.

The chain combines TRBV19 with TRBJ2-7; 7 nucleotides agree with TRBD1. Germline V gene lookup returns CDR1 LNHDA and CDR2 SQIVND (reference sequence). The CDR3 totals 16 residues. V shed 5 bases and J 0 bases; nucleotides not matched to a gene: 10. The CDR3 DNA reads TGTGCCAGTAGTCTAAACGGACAGGTTAGCTCCTACGAGCAGTACTTC. Its protein product is CASSLNGQVSSYEQYF.

This chain joins TRBV11-2 and TRBJ1-3; no definite D call. Germline CDR1 and CDR2: SGHAT and FQNNGV. Trimming stripped 5 bases from V and 0 bases from J, with 14 bases between. CDR3 size: 16 residues. CDR3 amino acids: CASSPFLDSSGNTIYF. CDR3 coding DNA: TGTGCCAGCAGCCCATTTCTCGACTCCTCTGGAAACACCATATATTTT.

The chain carries TRBV24-1 and TRBJ2-7, with TRBD1 matching 10 bases. The CDR3 contains 16 residues. V shed 4 bases, J shed 3 bases, and the junction held 8 bases outside the gene matches. Germline CDR1 is KGHDR and CDR2 is SFDVKD. CDR3 sequence reads: CATSDQGQGHLYEQYF. CDR3 DNA sequence: TGTGCCACCAGTGACCAGGGACAGGGGCATCTCTACGAGCAGTACTTC.

This clone was recorded only once. The chain carries TRBV3-1 (or the pseudogene TRBV3-2) and TRBJ2-2, with D tentatively TRBD2 (5 bases). The V gene's germline CDR1 is LGHDT and CDR2 YNNKEL (reference sequence). Trimming removed 4 bases from V and 2 bases from J, with 14 bases in between. This CDR3 is 16 amino acids long. The CDR3 loop reads CASSPGVASNTGELFF. In DNA, the CDR3 is TGTGCCAGCAGCCCCGGGGTAGCGAGCAACACCGGGGAGCTGTTTTTT.

The chain couples TRBV7-3 to TRBJ1-5; a weak D match, TRBD1 (5 bases). This CDR3 contains 14 residues. The germline V gene encodes CDR1 SGHTA and CDR2 FQGTGA. Trimming removed 0 bases from V and 3 bases from J, with 6 bases in between. CDR3 protein: CASSLTGDNQPQHF. DNA of the CDR3: TGTGCCAGCAGCTTAACAGGGGACAATCAGCCCCAGCATTTT.

The chain employs TRBV12-5 and TRBJ2-1; D is ambiguous. Trimming shortened V by 3 bases and J by 7 bases, and 4 bases separated the two germline ends. CDR3 length: 11 amino acids. The germline V gene encodes CDR1 LGHNT and CDR2 FRNRAP. The CDR3 DNA sequence: TGTGCTAGTGGTTTTCTAAATGAGCAGTTCTTC. Translating it yields CASGFLNEQFF. The entire variable domain, with the rest obtained from reference TRBV12-5 and TRBJ2-1, is as follows: DARVTQTPRHKVTEMGQEVTMRCQPILGHNTVFWYRQTMMQGLELLAYFRNRAPLDDSGMPKDRFSAEMPDATLATLKIQPSEPRDSAVYFCASGFLNEQFFGPGTRLTVL.

The rearrangement links TRBV2 to TRBJ1-5, with a possible D match to TRBD1 (5 bases). The CDR3 has 13 residues. The germline gives CDR1 SNHLY, CDR2 FYNNEI. Trimming took off 7 bases at V and 7 bases at J, with 14 bases between the two ends. The CDR3: CASTVGSGQPQHF. The DNA for the CDR3 is TGTGCCAGCACTGTGGGGTCAGGGCAGCCCCAGCATTTT.

The DNA for the CDR3 is TGTGCCAGCAGTTTATTGACTAGCGGGGTCTACGAGCAGTACTTC. It translates to CASSLLTSGVYEQYF. The chain is built from TRBV27 and TRBJ2-7; 11 bases are shared with TRBD2. CDR3 length: 15 amino acids. Germline V lookup: CDR1 MNHEY, CDR2 SMNVEV (reference sequence). The junction had 2 bases not matched to a gene; V was cut back by 1 base and J by 3 bases.

V gene TRBV24-1 combines with J gene TRBJ1-1; a weak D match, TRBD1 (5 bases). CDR1 is KGHDR and CDR2 is SFDVKD in the germline V gene. V lost 8 bases and J 3 bases, leaving 12 bases between the germline ends. This CDR3 region has 13 residues. This chain's CDR3 is CATKEGWDTEAFF. The CDR3 nucleotides are TGTGCCACCAAGGAGGGGTGGGACACTGAAGCTTTCTTT.

This chain joins TRBV7-2 and TRBJ1-1; TRBD1 matches at 11 bases. The trim removed 4 bases at V and 3 bases at J, leaving 10 bases unmatched. The CDR3 is made up of 17 amino acids. CDR1 and CDR2 from the germline V gene are SGHTA and FQGNSA. Here the CDR3 DNA reads TGTGCCAGCAGCTCTCTGGACAGGGGGCTCGGGGACACTGAAGCTTTCTTT. Translated, it gives CASSSLDRGLGDTEAFF.

This chain joins TRBV18 and TRBJ2-7; 7 bases fit TRBD1. V dropped 3 bases and J dropped 3; count of bases not matched to a gene: 8. Germline assignment: CDR1 KGHSH and CDR2 LQKENI. This CDR3 is built from 15 residues. The CDR3 coding sequence is TGTGCCAGCTCACCGAACAGGGGACATAACTACGAGCAGTACTTC. Amino acid sequence: CASSPNRGHNYEQYF.

The chain employs TRBV6-2 or TRBV6-3 and TRBJ1-5; 9 bases agree with TRBD1. With V trimmed by 5 bases and J by 9 bases, 5 bases remained unmatched. There are 13 residues in the CDR3. Per the germline V gene, CDR1 is MNHEY and CDR2 is SVGEGT. The CDR3 DNA reads as TGTGCCAGCAGTAGGGACAGGGAGGCGCCCCAGCATTTT. As protein: CASSRDREAPQHF.